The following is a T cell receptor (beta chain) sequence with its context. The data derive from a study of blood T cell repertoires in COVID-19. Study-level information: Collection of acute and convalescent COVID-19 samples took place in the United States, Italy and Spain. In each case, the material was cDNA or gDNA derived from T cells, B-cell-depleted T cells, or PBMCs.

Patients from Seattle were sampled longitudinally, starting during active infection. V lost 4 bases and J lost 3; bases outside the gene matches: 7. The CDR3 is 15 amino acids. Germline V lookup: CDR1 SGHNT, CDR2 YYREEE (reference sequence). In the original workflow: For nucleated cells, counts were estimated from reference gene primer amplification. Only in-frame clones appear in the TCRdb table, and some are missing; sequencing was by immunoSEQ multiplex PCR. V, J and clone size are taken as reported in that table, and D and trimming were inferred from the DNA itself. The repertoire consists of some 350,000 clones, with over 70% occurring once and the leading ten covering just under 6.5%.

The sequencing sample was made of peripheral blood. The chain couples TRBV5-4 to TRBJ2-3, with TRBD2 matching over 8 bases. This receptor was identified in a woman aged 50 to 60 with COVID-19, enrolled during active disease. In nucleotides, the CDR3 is TGTGCCAGCAGCAAGGCGGGGGGCCAAACAGATACGCAGTATTTT. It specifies CASSKAGGQTDTQYF.